Each of the 6 T cell receptor beta chains below was sequenced from the same sample in a study of CD8 T cells in ankylosing spondylitis. Study outcomes and limitations: Within ankylosing spondylitis blood, a TCR beta motif made up of eight or nine highly homologous variants appeared to be characteristic.

These receptors' targets are unknown. TCRdb itself ran the 5' RACE reads through MiXCR, one entry per CDR3 protein. Seen here are approximately 400,000 distinct CDR3 sequences, roughly a quarter observed once, and the top ten hold under 0.9%. The source material was blood, either unsorted or a sorted T cell fraction (not recorded which). All receptors come from a male donor with ankylosing spondylitis.

This clonotype came up a few times. The chain combines TRBV4-2 with TRBJ2-1; a possible D gene is TRBD2 (5 bases). The CDR3 consists of 15 residues. The ends were cut back, 0 bases at V and 0 bases at J, with 6 bases in the middle. Looked up from germline, CDR1 is LGHNA and CDR2 is YNFKEQ. The CDR3 sequence is CASSQERVSYNEQFF. DNA of the CDR3: TGTGCCAGCAGCCAAGAGCGGGTCTCCTACAATGAGCAGTTCTTC.

The genes are TRBV5-6 and TRBJ1-4, with 8 bases fitting TRBD1. Unmatched junction bases numbered 6, after V lost 4 bases and J lost 4 bases. Germline-derived CDR1 and CDR2 are SGHDT and YYEEEE. The CDR3 totals 15 residues. The CDR3 region is CASSTIQGVNEKLFF. The CDR3 DNA reads TGTGCCAGCAGCACTATACAGGGGGTTAATGAAAAACTGTTTTTT.

This clonotype was counted a few times. The rearrangement links TRBV18 to TRBJ1-3; D is unresolved. Germline assignment: CDR1 KGHSH and CDR2 LQKENI. V was shortened by 3 bases and J by 3 bases, with 12 bases between the two germline ends. The length of the CDR3 is 15 residues. The CDR3, as DNA: TGTGCCAGCTCACCCGAAGGATTTCGTGGAAACACCATATATTTT. Its protein is CASSPEGFRGNTIYF.

J is TRBJ2-6 and V is TRBV11-1, with TRBD1 matching 7 bases. The V segment lost 4 bases and the J segment 0 bases; nucleotides outside the gene matches: 9. The CDR3 is made up of 18 amino acids. CDR1 is SGHAT and CDR2 is FQDESV in the germline V gene (reference sequence). CDR3 in amino acids: CASSSGTDRRSGANVLTF. Written as DNA, the CDR3 is TGTGCCAGCAGCTCCGGGACAGACCGGCGCTCTGGGGCCAACGTCCTGACTTTC.

This chain uses TRBV5-1 with TRBJ2-5; possibly TRBD1 for D (6 bases). This CDR3 has 15 amino acids. From germline, CDR1 is SGHRS and CDR2 YFSETQ. The ends were cut back, 5 bases at V and 1 base at J, with 15 bases in the middle. The CDR3 region is CASRDDGQIQETQYF. The CDR3 DNA is TGCGCCAGCAGAGACGACGGACAGATCCAAGAGACCCAGTACTTC.

This sequence joins TRBV5-1 and TRBJ1-1, with D hard to call. Trimming took off 4 bases at V and 11 bases at J, with 15 bases between the two ends. The V gene's germline CDR1 is SGHRS and CDR2 YFSETQ. CDR3 length equals 12 residues. The CDR3 loop is CASSPDRDSAFF. In DNA, the CDR3 is TGCGCCAGCAGCCCTGACCGCGATAGCGCTTTCTTT.